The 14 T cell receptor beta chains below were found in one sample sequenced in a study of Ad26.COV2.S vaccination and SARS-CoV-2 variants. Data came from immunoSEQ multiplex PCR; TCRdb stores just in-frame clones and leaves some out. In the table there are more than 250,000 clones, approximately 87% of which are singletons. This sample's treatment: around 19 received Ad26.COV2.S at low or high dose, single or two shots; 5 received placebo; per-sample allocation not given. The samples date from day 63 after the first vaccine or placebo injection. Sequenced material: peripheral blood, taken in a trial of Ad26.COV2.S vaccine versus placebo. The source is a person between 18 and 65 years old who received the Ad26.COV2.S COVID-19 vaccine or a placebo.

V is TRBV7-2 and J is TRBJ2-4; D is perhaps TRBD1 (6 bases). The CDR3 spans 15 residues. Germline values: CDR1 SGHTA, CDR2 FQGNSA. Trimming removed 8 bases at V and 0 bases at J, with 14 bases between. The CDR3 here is CASAGATLAKNIQYF. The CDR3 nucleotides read TGTGCCAGCGCAGGGGCAACGCTAGCCAAAAACATTCAGTACTTC.

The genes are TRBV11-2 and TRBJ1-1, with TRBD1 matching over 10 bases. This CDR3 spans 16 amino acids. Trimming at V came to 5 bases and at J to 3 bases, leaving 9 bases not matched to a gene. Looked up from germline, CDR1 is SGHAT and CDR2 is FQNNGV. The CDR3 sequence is CASSARQGAGDTEAFF. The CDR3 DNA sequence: TGTGCCAGCAGCGCGCGACAGGGGGCGGGGGACACTGAAGCTTTCTTT.

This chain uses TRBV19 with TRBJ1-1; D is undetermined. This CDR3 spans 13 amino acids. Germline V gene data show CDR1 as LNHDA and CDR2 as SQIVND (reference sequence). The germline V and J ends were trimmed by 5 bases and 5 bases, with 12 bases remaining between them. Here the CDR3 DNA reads TGTGCCAGTAGTGTTTCGACTAGGACTGAAGCTTTCTTT. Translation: CASSVSTRTEAFF. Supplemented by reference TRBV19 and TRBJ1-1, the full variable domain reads DGGITQSPKYLFRKEGQNVTLSCEQNLNHDAMYWYRQDPGQGLRLIYYSQIVNDFQKGDIAEGYSVSREKKESFPLTVTSAQKNPTAFYLCASSVSTRTEAFFGQGTRLTVV.

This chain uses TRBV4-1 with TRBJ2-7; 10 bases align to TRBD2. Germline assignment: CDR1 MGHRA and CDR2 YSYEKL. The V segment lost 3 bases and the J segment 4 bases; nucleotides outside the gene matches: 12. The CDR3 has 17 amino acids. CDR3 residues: CASSHRSGGAGDYEQYF. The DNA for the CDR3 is TGCGCCAGCAGCCACCGAAGCGGGGGGGCAGGGGATTACGAGCAGTACTTC.

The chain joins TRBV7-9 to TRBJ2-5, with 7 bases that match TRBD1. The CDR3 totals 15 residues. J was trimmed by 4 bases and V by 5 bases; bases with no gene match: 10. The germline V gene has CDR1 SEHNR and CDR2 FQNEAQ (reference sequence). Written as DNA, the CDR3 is TGTGCCAGCAGCACATTAGGACAGGTTGGAGAGACCCAGTACTTC. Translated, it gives CASSTLGQVGETQYF.

CDR3 in DNA: TGTGCCAGCCAGTACCTCCAGGGAAGCACTGAAGCTTTCTTT. Its translation: CASQYLQGSTEAFF. The chain has TRBV6-5 and TRBJ1-1, with a weak D call TRBD1 (5 bases). V was clipped by 8 bases and J by 4 bases, with 17 bases between them. Germline V lookup: CDR1 MNHEY, CDR2 SVGAGI. The CDR3 contains 14 residues.

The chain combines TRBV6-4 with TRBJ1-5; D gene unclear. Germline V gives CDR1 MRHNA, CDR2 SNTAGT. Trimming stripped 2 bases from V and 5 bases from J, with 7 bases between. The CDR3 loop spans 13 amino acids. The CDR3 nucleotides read TGTGCCAGCAGTGACATCGCGGATCAGCCCCAGCATTTT. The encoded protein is CASSDIADQPQHF.

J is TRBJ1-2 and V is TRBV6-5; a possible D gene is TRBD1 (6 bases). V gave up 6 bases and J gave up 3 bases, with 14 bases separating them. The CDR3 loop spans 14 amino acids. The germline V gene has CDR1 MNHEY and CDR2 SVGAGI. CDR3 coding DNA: TGTGCCAGCAGCAAAGAACAGGGATACTATGGCTACACCTTC. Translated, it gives CASSKEQGYYGYTF.

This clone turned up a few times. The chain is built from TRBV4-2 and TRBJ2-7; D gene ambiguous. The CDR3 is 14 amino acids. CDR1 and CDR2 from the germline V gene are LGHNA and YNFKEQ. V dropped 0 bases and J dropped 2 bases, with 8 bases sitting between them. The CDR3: CASSQERRAYEQYF. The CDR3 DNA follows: TGTGCCAGCAGCCAAGAACGAAGAGCCTACGAGCAGTACTTC.

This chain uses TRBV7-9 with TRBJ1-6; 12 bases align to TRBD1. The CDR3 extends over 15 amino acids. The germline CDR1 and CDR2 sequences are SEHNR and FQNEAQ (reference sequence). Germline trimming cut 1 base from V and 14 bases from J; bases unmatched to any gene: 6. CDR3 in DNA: TGTGCCAGCAGCTTAGGGGACAGGGGGCTTGTCACCCTCCACTTT. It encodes CASSLGDRGLVTLHF. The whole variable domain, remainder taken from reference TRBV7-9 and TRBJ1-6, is DTGVSQNPRHKITKRGQNVTFRCDPISEHNRLYWYRQTLGQGPEFLTYFQNEAQLEKSRLLSDRFSAERPKGSFSTLEIQRTEQGDSAMYLCASSLGDRGLVTLHFGNGTRLTVT.

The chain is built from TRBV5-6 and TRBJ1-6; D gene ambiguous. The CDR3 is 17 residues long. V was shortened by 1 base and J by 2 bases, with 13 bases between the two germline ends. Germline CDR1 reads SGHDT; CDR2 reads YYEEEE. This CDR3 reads CASSLSLANPYNSPLHF. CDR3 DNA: TGTGCCAGCAGCTTGAGTCTTGCTAACCCCTATAATTCACCCCTCCACTTT. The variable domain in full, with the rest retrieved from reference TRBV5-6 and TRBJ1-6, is DAGVTQSPTHLIKTRGQQVTLRCSPKSGHDTVSWYQQALGQGPQFIFQYYEEEERQRGNFPDRFSGHQFPNYSSELNVNALLLGDSALYLCASSLSLANPYNSPLHFGNGTRLTVT.

As DNA, the CDR3 is TGTGCCAGCAGCTCCAGGGGTTTGGCTTTTATCTACGAGCAGTACTTC. Amino acids: CASSSRGLAFIYEQYF. The chain links TRBV11-2 to TRBJ2-7, with D possibly being TRBD1 (6 bases). Germline assignment: CDR1 SGHAT and CDR2 FQNNGV. Deletions cut 4 bases from V and 3 bases from J, with 19 bases between. The CDR3 loop spans 16 amino acids.

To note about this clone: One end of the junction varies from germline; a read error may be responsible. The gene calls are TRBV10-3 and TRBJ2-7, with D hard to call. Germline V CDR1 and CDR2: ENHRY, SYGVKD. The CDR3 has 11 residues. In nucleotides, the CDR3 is TGTGCCATCAGAGAGTCCTACGAGCAGTACTTC. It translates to CAIRESYEQYF.

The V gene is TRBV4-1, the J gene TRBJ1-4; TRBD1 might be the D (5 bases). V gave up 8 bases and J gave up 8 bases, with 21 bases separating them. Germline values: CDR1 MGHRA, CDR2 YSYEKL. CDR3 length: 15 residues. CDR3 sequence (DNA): TGCGCCAGCTCGGGGCTATCCTCATCTCAGGAAAAACTGTTTTTT. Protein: CASSGLSSSQEKLFF.